Sequencing of this T cell receptor beta chain was carried out in a study of identical twins. Overall study results and limits: Weaker excess twin sharing was seen among beta out-of-frame sequences. Memory repertoires showed no such pattern, whereas abundant cord blood beta clonotypes carried fewer insertions. Invariant MAIT and iNKT cells are populations that could partly confound zero-insertion analyses.

The CDR3 has 15 amino acids. CDR1 and CDR2 (germline): MNHEY, SVGAGI. Template switching, a step in the protocol, added a universal primer site, and cDNA carried unique molecular identifiers. TCRdb recomputed calls from the 5' RACE reads with MiXCR, one row per CDR3 protein. The data contain roughly 240,000 distinct CDR3 sequences, approximately 7.3% of them seen just once; the ten biggest clones take up about 5.8%. To note about this clonotype: The antigen remains undetermined. A single base separates this from a much larger clone, so it may be a read error.

These records were also assigned to another study, of yellow fever vaccine responses in identical twins.

This TCR came from a woman in her late teens or twenties in good health. Material for sequencing was CD8+ T cells sorted from blood. This rearrangement joins TRBV6-5 to TRBJ2-5; TRBD1 might be the D (6 bases). The CDR3 is CASCYYGTPEETQYF. CDR3 nucleotide sequence: TGTGCCAGCTGTTACTACGGGACACCCGAAGAGACCCAGTACTTC.